Below are 22 T cell receptor beta chains sequenced from a single sample in a study of response to subunit inactivated influenza vaccine. TCRdb re-called the RT-PCR reads through MiXCR, storing one row per CDR3 protein. In the table there are roughly 520,000 distinct CDR3 sequences, roughly 27% of which are singletons. The sequences come from CD4+ T cells sorted from PBMCs, collected roughly 5 days after vaccination. The receptors come from a man aged 45-60 years who received an inactivated influenza vaccine.

The chain is built from TRBV24-1 and TRBJ2-1; possible D gene TRBD1, 6 bases. The CDR3 runs to 17 residues. The V gene's germline CDR1 is KGHDR and CDR2 SFDVKD. Trimming took off 4 bases at V and 0 bases at J, with 15 bases between the two ends. In DNA form, the CDR3 reads TGTGCCACCAGTGACCCACAGGGAAAAAGCTCCTACAATGAGCAGTTCTTC. The encoded protein is CATSDPQGKSSYNEQFF.

This clonotype was counted between two and nine times. The chain links TRBV20-1 to TRBJ2-7; tentative D call: TRBD1 (6 bases). From germline, CDR1 is DFQATT and CDR2 SNEGSKA (reference sequence). V was cut by 1 base and J by 7 bases, with 14 bases left in between. The CDR3 loop spans 13 amino acids. The CDR3 DNA reads as TGCAGTGCTAGAGGTGTCAGGGGCTCAGAGCAGTACTTC. Translation gives CSARGVRGSEQYF.

About this clonotype itself: A far larger clone lies a single base away; this is likely a read error. This rearrangement joins TRBV6-2 or TRBV6-3 to TRBJ2-5; no clear D. Germline assignment: CDR1 MNHEY and CDR2 SVGEGT. Trimming left V 2 bases short and J 4 bases short, with 2 bases between. CDR3 size: 11 residues. CDR3 DNA sequence: TGTGCCAGCAGTTACCCAGAGACCCAGTACTTC. It translates to CASSYPETQYF.

This clonotype was seen a few times. The chain uses TRBV24-1 and TRBJ2-2; D is ambiguous. With 9 bases removed from V and 7 bases from J, the gap between germline ends came to 14 bases. The CDR3 has 13 residues. Germline V gene sequence: CDR1 KGHDR, CDR2 SFDVKD. The CDR3 loop is CATGLLSDGELFF. The CDR3 nucleotides read TGTGCCACCGGCTTACTCAGCGACGGGGAGCTGTTTTTT.

This clonotype is a singleton in its sample. The rearrangement uses TRBV5-1 and TRBJ2-5; tentatively, D is TRBD2 (7 bases). The CDR3 spans 16 residues. Germline-derived CDR1 and CDR2 are SGHRS and YFSETQ. V was pared by 4 bases and J by 1 base, with 17 bases between. The DNA of the CDR3 is TGCGCCAGCAGCACATCGGGGGGCCCTCGCCAAGAGACCCAGTACTTC. The encoded protein is CASSTSGGPRQETQYF.

The gene calls are TRBV5-6 and TRBJ2-7; tentative D call: TRBD1 (6 bases). The CDR3 spans 12 residues. V lost 3 bases, J lost 6 bases, and 10 bases lay in between. Germline values: CDR1 SGHDT, CDR2 YYEEEE. CDR3 nucleotides: TGTGCCAGCAGCTCGACAGGAACCGAGCAGTACTTC. Amino acids: CASSSTGTEQYF.

The chain links TRBV29-1 to TRBJ2-7; the D gene is possibly TRBD1 (5 bases). Deletions cut 2 bases from V and 2 bases from J, with 10 bases between. From germline, CDR1 is SQVTM and CDR2 ANQGSEA. This CDR3 is 13 amino acids long. The CDR3 spells CSVEKLTAYEQYF. The CDR3 DNA sequence: TGCAGCGTTGAAAAGTTGACAGCCTACGAGCAGTACTTC.

The V and J genes are TRBV2 and TRBJ2-7, with TRBD1 identical over 7 bases. Germline V gives CDR1 SNHLY, CDR2 FYNNEI. This CDR3 has 13 amino acids. With 6 bases clipped from V and 5 bases from J, the junction kept 7 bases outside the gene matches. This chain's CDR3 is CASRWGQNDEQYF. CDR3 coding DNA: TGTGCCAGCAGGTGGGGACAGAATGACGAGCAGTACTTC.

This clonotype was recorded a few times. The rearrangement joins TRBV20-1 to TRBJ2-1; a possible D gene is TRBD2 (6 bases). From germline, CDR1 is DFQATT and CDR2 SNEGSKA (reference sequence). This CDR3 has 14 residues. Trimming stripped 3 bases from V and 5 bases from J, with 14 bases between. This CDR3 is CSARGGPGHNEQFF. For the CDR3, the DNA is TGCAGTGCTAGGGGAGGTCCAGGGCACAATGAGCAGTTCTTC.

This clonotype turned up a few times. The chain carries TRBV12-3 or TRBV12-4 and TRBJ2-2; D is unclear. V lost 4 bases, J lost 1 base, and 7 bases lay in between. The CDR3 is 14 amino acids. The CDR3 is CASSSRLNTGELFF. DNA for the CDR3: TGTGCCAGCAGTTCCCGACTGAACACCGGGGAGCTGTTTTTT.

In its sample, this clonotype was seen many times. The V gene is TRBV7-8, the J gene TRBJ2-3; 13 nucleotides line up with TRBD2. The CDR3 length is 15 residues. Germline V gene lookup returns CDR1 SGHVS and CDR2 FQNEAQ. The V segment lost 3 bases and the J segment 5 bases; nucleotides outside the gene matches: 2. CDR3 sequence reads: CASSLGLAGIDTQYF. In DNA, the CDR3 is TGTGCCAGCAGCTTGGGACTAGCGGGAATAGATACGCAGTATTTT.

This clonotype has more than one count but fewer than ten. In nucleotides, the CDR3 is TGTGCCATCAGCCCACAGGGGGAGAACGAGCAGTACTTC. Its translation is CAISPQGENEQYF. V and J are TRBV10-3 and TRBJ2-7; 8 bases align to TRBD1. CDR3 length: 13 amino acids. From germline, CDR1 is ENHRY and CDR2 SYGVKD. Trimming cost V 6 bases and J 5 bases; bases outside gene matches: 6.

The chain carries TRBV24-1 and TRBJ1-2; D unclear. Germline V gene lookup returns CDR1 KGHDR and CDR2 SFDVKD. The CDR3 totals 12 residues. Trimming stripped 5 bases from V and 7 bases from J, with 10 bases between. The CDR3 DNA reads as TGTGCCACCAGTGTCGGTCGTGGTGGCTACACCTTC. It yields the protein CATSVGRGGYTF.

This rearrangement joins TRBV6-5 to TRBJ2-7, with D perhaps TRBD1 or TRBD2 (5 bases each). In germline, CDR1 is MNHEY, CDR2 SVGAGI. This CDR3 comprises 14 residues. V was shortened by 4 bases and J by 9 bases, with 19 bases between the two germline ends. The CDR3 is CASSSPGTNSRQYF. The CDR3 region has the DNA TGTGCCAGCAGTTCTCCCGGGACCAATTCAAGGCAGTACTTC.

Note on this clonotype: Germline is not matched at one junction end, which may reflect a read error. This chain connects TRBV4-1 to TRBJ1-1, with D hard to call. CDR1 MGHRA and CDR2 YSYEKL come from the germline V gene. CDR3 size: 16 residues. CDR3 nucleotide sequence: TGCGCCAGCAGCCAATTACTTCCTCCCATGAACACTGAAGCCTTCTTT. This translates into CASSQLLPPMNTEAFF.

This clonotype was seen ten or more times. V gene TRBV6-1 combines with J gene TRBJ2-1; 11 nucleotides line up with TRBD2. The CDR3 sequence is 16 residues long. The V and J ends lost 5 bases and 7 bases, in that order; junction bases with no gene match: 10. Looked up from germline, CDR1 is MNHNS and CDR2 is SASEGT. CDR3 protein: CASSPFSGRAQNEQFF. The CDR3 bases are TGTGCCAGCAGTCCTTTTAGCGGGAGGGCCCAGAATGAGCAGTTCTTC.

The chain uses TRBV7-2 and TRBJ1-2, with D uncertain. In germline, CDR1 is SGHTA, CDR2 FQGNSA. V was trimmed by 4 bases and J by 2 bases, leaving 11 bases between them. The CDR3 is 14 residues long. The CDR3 nucleotides are TGTGCCAGCAGCTGGCATAGTGTCAACTATGGCTACACCTTC. Translating gives CASSWHSVNYGYTF. The variable domain in full, completed from reference TRBV7-2 and TRBJ1-2, reads GAGVSQSPSNKVTEKGKDVELRCDPISGHTALYWYRQSLGQGLEFLIYFQGNSAPDKSGLPSDRFSAERTGGSVSTLTIQRTQQEDSAVYLCASSWHSVNYGYTFGSGTRLTVV.

V usage is TRBV7-2 and J usage is TRBJ1-2; D is ambiguous. Germline-derived CDR1 and CDR2 are SGHTA and FQGNSA. V was clipped by 5 bases and J by 4 bases, with 11 bases between them. This CDR3 region has 13 residues. CDR3 protein: CASSVDATYGYTF. CDR3 DNA: TGTGCCAGCAGCGTCGACGCTACCTATGGCTACACCTTC.

The CDR3 protein is CASSSLGSSSYNEQFF. The CDR3 coding sequence is TGTGCCAGCAGCTCCCTAGGCTCTAGCTCCTACAATGAGCAGTTCTTC. V and J are TRBV28 and TRBJ2-1; D unresolved. Germline CDR1 MDHEN, CDR2 SYDVKM. V shed 6 bases and J shed 0 bases, with 15 bases lying between them. This CDR3 region has 16 residues.

Written as DNA, the CDR3 is TGCAGTGCTAGAGATGTAGGTGGGAGCTCCTACGAGCAGTACTTC. It translates to CSARDVGGSSYEQYF. The V call is TRBV20-1, the J call TRBJ2-7; TRBD2 is a possible D gene (5 bases). V lost 0 bases and J 0 bases, leaving 12 bases between the germline ends. From germline, CDR1 is DFQATT and CDR2 SNEGSKA (reference sequence). The CDR3 has 15 residues.

This chain joins TRBV7-9 and TRBJ2-3; the D is unclear. The CDR3 has 11 amino acids. CDR1 is SEHNR and CDR2 is FQNEAQ in the germline V gene (reference sequence). Deletions cut 5 bases from V and 6 bases from J, with 6 bases between. The CDR3 DNA follows: TGTGCCAGCAGCCTTTGGGATACGCAGTATTTT. It translates to CASSLWDTQYF.

This clonotype was seen a handful of times. The V gene is TRBV11-2, the J gene TRBJ2-4, with TRBD1 as a possible D gene (5 bases). Trimming removed 4 bases from V and 2 bases from J, with 9 bases in between. The CDR3 is made up of 14 amino acids. Per the germline V gene, CDR1 is SGHAT and CDR2 is FQNNGV. The CDR3 here is CASSSQGSKNIQYF. CDR3 nucleotide sequence: TGTGCCAGCAGCTCCCAGGGCTCCAAAAACATTCAGTACTTC.